The rows below give T cell receptor beta chains drawn from one sample of a study of early T cells in non-severe SARS-CoV-2 infection. TCRdb called the 5' RACE reads again in MiXCR, with one record for every CDR3 protein. The top ten hold 11% to 15% of the sample, which has about 33,000 distinct CDR3 sequences, about 5% seen once. Sequenced: whole blood. The receptor source for this set is an adult who was a healthcare worker with PCR-confirmed SARS-CoV-2 infection or an uninfected control (not recorded which). Each CDR3 is given with its conserved first and last residue. The order of the fields is clone size, J gene, D gene, V gene, CDR3 DNA, CDR3 protein. D genes are given only for firm matches. Part of the rows lack a size; the others show once, few, many or a class for expanded clones.

clone size: many
J gene: TRBJ1-2
D gene: NA
V gene: TRBV10-1
CDR3 DNA: TGCGCCAGCAGTCCTTCGTGGTCCTATGGCTACACCTTC
CDR3 protein: CASSPSWSYGYTF

clone size: many
J gene: TRBJ2-1
D gene: NA
V gene: TRBV21-1
CDR3 DNA: TGTGCCAGCACCCAGGGGGGGGGCGCCGACTTGTGGAATGAGCAGTTCTTC
CDR3 protein: CASTQGGGADLWNEQFF

clone size: few
J gene: TRBJ2-4
D gene: NA
V gene: TRBV14
CDR3 DNA: TGTGCCAGCAGCCAAGATAGGAAGGCCAAAAACATTCAGTACTTC
CDR3 protein: CASSQDRKAKNIQYF

clone size: many
J gene: TRBJ1-2
D gene: TRBD1
V gene: TRBV12-5
CDR3 DNA: TGTGCTAGTGGTACCCCGGGCAGGGGGCATGGCTACACCTTC
CDR3 protein: CASGTPGRGHGYTF

clone size: many
J gene: TRBJ2-4
D gene: TRBD2
V gene: TRBV7-6
CDR3 DNA: TGTGCCAGCAGCTTAACTAGCGGGGGGGTTGGGTACAAAAACATTCAGTACTTC
CDR3 protein: CASSLTSGGVGYKNIQYF

clone size: many
J gene: TRBJ2-1
D gene: NA
V gene: TRBV19
CDR3 DNA: TGTGCCAGTATAGGGCAGGGCTGGCATGAGCAGTTCTTC
CDR3 protein: CASIGQGWHEQFF

clone size: few
J gene: TRBJ1-4
D gene: NA
V gene: TRBV6-5
CDR3 DNA: TGTGCCAGCAGTTACGGGACCAGGGGCTCTAATGAAAAACTGTTTTTT
CDR3 protein: CASSYGTRGSNEKLFF

clone size: few
J gene: TRBJ1-1
D gene: NA
V gene: TRBV5-1
CDR3 DNA: TGCGCCAGCAGCTTGGCACAGAGGAACACTGAAGCTTTCTTT
CDR3 protein: CASSLAQRNTEAFF

clone size: few
J gene: TRBJ2-3
D gene: NA
V gene: TRBV7-9
CDR3 DNA: TGTGCCAGCAGCTTAGAGCAGGGGAGAGATACGCAGTATTTT
CDR3 protein: CASSLEQGRDTQYF

clone size: many
J gene: TRBJ2-5
D gene: NA
V gene: TRBV7-9
CDR3 DNA: TGTGCCAGCAGCTTACCGCCGAGGGGGACCCAAGAGACCCAGTACTTC
CDR3 protein: CASSLPPRGTQETQYF

clone size: NA
J gene: TRBJ1-2
D gene: NA
V gene: TRBV29-1
CDR3 DNA: TGCAGCGTTCGGTTGAGCGGCTACACCTTC
CDR3 protein: CSVRLSGYTF

clone size: many
J gene: TRBJ1-4
D gene: TRBD1
V gene: TRBV28
CDR3 DNA: TGTGCCAGCAGGCAGGGGGGACAGGGGGCCGGTGGGGAAAAACTGTTTTTT
CDR3 protein: CASRQGGQGAGGEKLFF